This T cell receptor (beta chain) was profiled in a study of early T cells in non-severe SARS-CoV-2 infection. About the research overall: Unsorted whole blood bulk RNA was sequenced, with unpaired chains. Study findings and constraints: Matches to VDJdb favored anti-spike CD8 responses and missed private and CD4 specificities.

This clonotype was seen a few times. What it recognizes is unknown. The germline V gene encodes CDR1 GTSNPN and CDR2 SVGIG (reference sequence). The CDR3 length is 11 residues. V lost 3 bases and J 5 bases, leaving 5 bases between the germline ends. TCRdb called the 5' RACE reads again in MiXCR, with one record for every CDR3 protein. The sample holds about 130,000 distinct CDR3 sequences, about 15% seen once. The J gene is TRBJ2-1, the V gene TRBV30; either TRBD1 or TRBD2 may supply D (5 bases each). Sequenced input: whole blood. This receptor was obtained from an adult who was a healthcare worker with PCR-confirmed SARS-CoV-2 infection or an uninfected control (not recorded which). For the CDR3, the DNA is TGTGCCTGGAGGGGACACAATGAGCAGTTCTTC. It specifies CAWRGHNEQFF.